This entry is about one T cell receptor beta chain. Authors' analysis steps: Scientists estimated how many nucleated cells there were by amplifying reference gene primers. The protocol was immunoSEQ multiplex PCR, while the TCRdb copy is restricted to in-frame clones and leaves out a portion. V and J calls and clone size are those listed in that table; D and trimming were worked out from the DNA. Found here are 150,000 to 200,000 clones, about 85% of them singletons; the top ten hold about 1%. The data derive from a study of blood T cell repertoires in COVID-19. Background on the study: Some COVID-19 samples were acute and others convalescent; all came from the United States, Italy and Spain. PBMCs, B-cell-depleted T cells, or T cells provided the cDNA or gDNA that made up the material.

This sequence originates from a man aged 35-49 years with acute or convalescent COVID-19. Sequencing was carried out using peripheral blood.

Here the CDR3 DNA reads TGTGCCAGCAGCCTACAGGGGTTCAATCAGCCCCAGCATTTT. As protein: CASSLQGFNQPQHF. The rearrangement uses TRBV6-6 and TRBJ1-5; 7 bases are a match to TRBD1. The CDR3 loop spans 14 amino acids. V trimming: 6 bases; J trimming: 3 bases; junction bases outside the gene matches: 5. CDR1 is MNHNY and CDR2 is SVGAGI in the germline V gene (reference sequence).